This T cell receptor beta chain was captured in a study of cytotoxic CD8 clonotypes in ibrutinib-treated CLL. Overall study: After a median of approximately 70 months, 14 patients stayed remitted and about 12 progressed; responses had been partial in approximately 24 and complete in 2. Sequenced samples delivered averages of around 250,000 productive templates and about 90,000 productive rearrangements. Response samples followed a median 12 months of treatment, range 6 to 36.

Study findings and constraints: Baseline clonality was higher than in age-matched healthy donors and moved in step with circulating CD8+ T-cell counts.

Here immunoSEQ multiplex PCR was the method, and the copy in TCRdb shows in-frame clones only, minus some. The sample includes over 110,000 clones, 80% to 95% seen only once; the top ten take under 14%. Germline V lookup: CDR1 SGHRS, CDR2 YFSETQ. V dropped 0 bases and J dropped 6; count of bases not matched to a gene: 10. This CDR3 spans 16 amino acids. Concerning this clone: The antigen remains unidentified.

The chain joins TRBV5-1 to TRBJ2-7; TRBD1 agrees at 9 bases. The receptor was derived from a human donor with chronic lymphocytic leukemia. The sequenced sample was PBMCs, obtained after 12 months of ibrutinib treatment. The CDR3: CASSLVFGGQGPEQYF. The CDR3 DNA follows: TGCGCCAGCAGCTTGGTATTTGGTGGACAGGGGCCCGAGCAGTACTTC.